Below, one TCR beta chain is given with its context. Its antigen is undetermined. The CDR3 extends over 15 amino acids. V was pared by 0 bases and J by 3 bases, with 3 bases of the junction left unmatched. Germline V gives CDR1 MGHRA, CDR2 YSYEKL. 13 Jbeta primers and 60 Vbeta primers were used for the PCR. Repertoires were generated with immunoSEQ multiplex PCR, while TCRdb's copy carries only in-frame clones and drops some. The data hold about 160,000 clones, with approximately 72% observed a single time. This specimen belongs to a study of cytomegalovirus exposure and HLA in healthy donors. General study results and limits: By a later analysis, the bulk of CMV-associated TCR beta chains appeared HLA-restricted.

V is TRBV4-1 and J is TRBJ1-2; TRBD1 aligns across 8 bases. The sample was PBMCs. The clonotype was recovered from a female donor in good health and CMV-seronegative. CDR3 bases: TGCGCCAGCAGCCAAGATGGACAGGGCGACTATGGCTACACCTTC. Its translation: CASSQDGQGDYGYTF.